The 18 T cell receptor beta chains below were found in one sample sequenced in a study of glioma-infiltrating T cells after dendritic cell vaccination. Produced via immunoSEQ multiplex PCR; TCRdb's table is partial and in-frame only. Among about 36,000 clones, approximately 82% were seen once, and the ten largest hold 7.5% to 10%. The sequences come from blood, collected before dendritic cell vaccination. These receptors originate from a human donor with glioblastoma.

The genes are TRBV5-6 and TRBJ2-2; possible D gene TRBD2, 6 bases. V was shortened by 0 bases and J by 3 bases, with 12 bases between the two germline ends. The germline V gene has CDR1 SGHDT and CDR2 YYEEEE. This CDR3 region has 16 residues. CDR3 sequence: CASSLVGEEDTGELFF. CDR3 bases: TGTGCCAGCAGCTTGGTGGGGGAGGAAGACACCGGGGAGCTGTTTTTT.

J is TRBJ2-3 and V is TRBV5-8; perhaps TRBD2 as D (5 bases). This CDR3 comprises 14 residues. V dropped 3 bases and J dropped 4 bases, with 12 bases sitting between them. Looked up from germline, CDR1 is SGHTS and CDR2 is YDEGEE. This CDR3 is CASSSDLKSDTQYF. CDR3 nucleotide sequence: TGTGCCAGCAGCTCGGACTTGAAATCAGATACGCAGTATTTT. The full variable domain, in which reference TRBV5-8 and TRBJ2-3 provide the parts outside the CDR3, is EAGVTQSPTHLIKTRGQQATLRCSPISGHTSVYWYQQALGLGLQFLLWYDEGEERNRGNFPPRFSGRQFPNYSSELNVNALELEDSALYLCASSSDLKSDTQYFGPGTRLTVL.

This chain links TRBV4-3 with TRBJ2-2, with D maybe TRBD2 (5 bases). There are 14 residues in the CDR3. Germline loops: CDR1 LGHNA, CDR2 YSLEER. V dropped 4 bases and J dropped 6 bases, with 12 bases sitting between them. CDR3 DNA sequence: TGCGCCAGCAGCCCCACCCGGGGAGCCGGGGAGCTGTTTTTT. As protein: CASSPTRGAGELFF.

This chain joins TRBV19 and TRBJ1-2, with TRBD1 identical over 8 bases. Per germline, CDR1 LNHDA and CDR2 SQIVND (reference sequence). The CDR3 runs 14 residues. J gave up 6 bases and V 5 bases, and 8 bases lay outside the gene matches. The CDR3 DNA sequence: TGTGCCAGTAGTCCAGGGGGCGAGGAGGATGGCTACACCTTC. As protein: CASSPGGEEDGYTF.

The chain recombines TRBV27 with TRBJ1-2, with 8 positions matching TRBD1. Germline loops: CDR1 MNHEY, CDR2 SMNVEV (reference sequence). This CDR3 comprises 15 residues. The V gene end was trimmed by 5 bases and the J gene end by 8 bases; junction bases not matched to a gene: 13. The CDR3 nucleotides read TGTGCCAGCAGTGTTGCGGCAGGGGGCCGATCGGGCTACACCTTC. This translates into CASSVAAGGRSGYTF.

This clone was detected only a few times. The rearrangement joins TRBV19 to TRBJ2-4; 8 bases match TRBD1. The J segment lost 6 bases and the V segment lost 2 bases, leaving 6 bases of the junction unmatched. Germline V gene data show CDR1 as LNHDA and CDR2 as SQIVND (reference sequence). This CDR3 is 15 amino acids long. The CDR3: CASSIQMDRVNIQYF. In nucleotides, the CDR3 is TGTGCCAGTAGTATACAAATGGACAGGGTAAACATTCAGTACTTC. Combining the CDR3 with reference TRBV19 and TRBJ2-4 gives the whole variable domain DGGITQSPKYLFRKEGQNVTLSCEQNLNHDAMYWYRQDPGQGLRLIYYSQIVNDFQKGDIAEGYSVSREKKESFPLTVTSAQKNPTAFYLCASSIQMDRVNIQYFGAGTRLSVL.

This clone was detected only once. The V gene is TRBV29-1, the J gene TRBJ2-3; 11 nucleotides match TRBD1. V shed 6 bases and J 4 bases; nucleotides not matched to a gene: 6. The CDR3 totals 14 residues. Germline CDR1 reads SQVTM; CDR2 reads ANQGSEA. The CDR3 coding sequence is TGCAGCGTCGAGAAGGGACAGGGGGCAGATACGCAGTATTTT. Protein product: CSVEKGQGADTQYF.

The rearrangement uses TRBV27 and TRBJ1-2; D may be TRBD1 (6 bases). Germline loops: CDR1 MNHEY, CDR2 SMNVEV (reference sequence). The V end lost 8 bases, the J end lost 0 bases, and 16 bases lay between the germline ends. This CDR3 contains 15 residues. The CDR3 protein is CASSGGAATNYGYTF. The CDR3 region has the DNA TGTGCCAGCTCCGGGGGGGCAGCAACTAACTATGGCTACACCTTC.

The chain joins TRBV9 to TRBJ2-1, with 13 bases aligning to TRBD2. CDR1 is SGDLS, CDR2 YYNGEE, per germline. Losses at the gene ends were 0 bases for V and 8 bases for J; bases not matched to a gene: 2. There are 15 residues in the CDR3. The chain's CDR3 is CASSVEGLAGDEQFF. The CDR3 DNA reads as TGTGCCAGCAGCGTAGAAGGACTAGCGGGGGATGAGCAGTTCTTC. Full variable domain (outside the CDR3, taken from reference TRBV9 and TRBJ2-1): DSGVTQTPKHLITATGQRVTLRCSPRSGDLSVYWYQQSLDQGLQFLIQYYNGEERAKGNILERFSAQQFPDLHSELNLSSLELGDSALYFCASSVEGLAGDEQFFGPGTRLTVL.

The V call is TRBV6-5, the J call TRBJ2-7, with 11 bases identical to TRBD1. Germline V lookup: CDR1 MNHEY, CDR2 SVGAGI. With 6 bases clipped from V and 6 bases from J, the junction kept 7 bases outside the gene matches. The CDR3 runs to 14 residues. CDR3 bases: TGTGCCAGCAGGGTTCCGGGACAGGGGGGCGAGCAGTACTTC. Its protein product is CASRVPGQGGEQYF.

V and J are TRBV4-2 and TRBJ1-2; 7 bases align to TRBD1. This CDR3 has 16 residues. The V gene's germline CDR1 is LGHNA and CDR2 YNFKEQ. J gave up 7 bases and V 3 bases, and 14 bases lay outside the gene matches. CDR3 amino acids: CASSQENRGRMAGYTF. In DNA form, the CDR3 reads TGTGCCAGCAGCCAGGAAAACAGGGGTAGGATGGCTGGCTACACCTTC.

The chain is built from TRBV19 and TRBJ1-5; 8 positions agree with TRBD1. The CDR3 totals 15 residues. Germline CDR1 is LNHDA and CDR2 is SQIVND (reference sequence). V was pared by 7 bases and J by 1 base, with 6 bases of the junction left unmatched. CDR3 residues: CASNPDRVSNQPQHF. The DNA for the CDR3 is TGTGCCAGTAACCCGGACAGGGTGAGCAATCAGCCCCAGCATTTT.

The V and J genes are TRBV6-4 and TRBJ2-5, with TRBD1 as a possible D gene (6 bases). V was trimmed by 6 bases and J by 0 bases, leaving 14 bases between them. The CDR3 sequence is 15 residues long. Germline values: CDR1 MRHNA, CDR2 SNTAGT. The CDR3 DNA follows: TGTGCCAGCAGGCCGGGACATCCGTACCAAGAGACCCAGTACTTC. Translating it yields CASRPGHPYQETQYF.

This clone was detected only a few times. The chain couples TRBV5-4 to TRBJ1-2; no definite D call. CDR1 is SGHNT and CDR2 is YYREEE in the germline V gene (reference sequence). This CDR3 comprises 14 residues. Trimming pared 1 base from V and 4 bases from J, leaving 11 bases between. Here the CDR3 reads CASSLSGVTYGYTF. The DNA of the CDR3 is TGTGCCAGCAGCTTGTCCGGGGTTACCTATGGCTACACCTTC.

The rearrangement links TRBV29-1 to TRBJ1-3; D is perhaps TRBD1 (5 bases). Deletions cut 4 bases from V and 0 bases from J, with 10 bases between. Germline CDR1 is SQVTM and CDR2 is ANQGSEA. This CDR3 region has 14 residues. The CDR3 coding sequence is TGCAGCGTTGTGGAGGGGATCTCTGGAAACACCATATATTTT. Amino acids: CSVVEGISGNTIYF.

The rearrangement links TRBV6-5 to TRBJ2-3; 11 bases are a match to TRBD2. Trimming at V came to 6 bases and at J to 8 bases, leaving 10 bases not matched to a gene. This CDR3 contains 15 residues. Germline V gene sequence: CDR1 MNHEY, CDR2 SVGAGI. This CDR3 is CASRQLSGGAFTQYF. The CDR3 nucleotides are TGTGCCAGCAGGCAACTTAGCGGGGGGGCCTTTACGCAGTATTTT.

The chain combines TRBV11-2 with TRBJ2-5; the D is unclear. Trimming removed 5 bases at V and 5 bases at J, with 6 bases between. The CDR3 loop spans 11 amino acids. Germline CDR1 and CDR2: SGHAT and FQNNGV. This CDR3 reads CASSPRETQYF. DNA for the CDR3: TGTGCCAGCAGCCCCCGGGAGACCCAGTACTTC.

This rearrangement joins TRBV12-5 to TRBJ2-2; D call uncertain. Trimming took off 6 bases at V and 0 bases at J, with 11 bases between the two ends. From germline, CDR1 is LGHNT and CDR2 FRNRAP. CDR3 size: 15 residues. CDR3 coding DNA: TGTGCTAGTGGACCAGGAACCACGAACACCGGGGAGCTGTTTTTT. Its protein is CASGPGTTNTGELFF.